This entry is about one TCR beta chain. The antigen is undetermined. Sequence at one end of the junction differs from germline and may be a read error. The data originate from a study of memory CD4+ T cells and cytomegalovirus serostatus. Background on the study: Donors were healthy Belgian adults, 10 or so CMV seropositive and some 24 seronegative.

Notes on the study in general: Suggested: most of the CMV-linked TCR signature lies in CD4+ memory cells. CD4+ memory repertoires contained about 40% of the roughly 150 reported CMV TCRbeta sequences.

This CDR3 has 16 residues. Germline CDR1 KGHSH, CDR2 LQKENI. Profiling relied on immunoSEQ multiplex PCR, and the TCRdb table lists in-frame clones only, not all of them. Among some 67,000 clones listed, about 75% were seen once. The sort gate was single viable CD3+CD4+CD8-CD45RO+ cells for memory CD4+ T cells. CMV serostatus came from serum IgG against pp150, pp28, p38, p52. What was sequenced was memory CD4+ T cells from blood. The receptor was derived from an adult in good health and CMV-seropositive. This chain links TRBV18 with TRBJ2-7, with D perhaps matching TRBD1 or TRBD2 (5 bases each). The CDR3 loop is CASTPNPGPITYEQYF. Written as DNA, the CDR3 is TGTGCCAGCACACCTAACCCGGGACCCATAACCTACGAGCAGTACTTC. Complete variable domain (other parts from reference TRBV18 and TRBJ2-7): NAGVMQNPRHLVRRRGQEARLRCSPMKGHSHVYWYRQLPEEGLKFMVYLQKENIIDESGMPKERFSAEFPKEGPSILRIQQVVRGDSAAYFCASTPNPGPITYEQYFGPGTRLTVT.